Listed below are T cell receptor beta chains from one sample, sequenced in a study of blood T cell repertoires in COVID-19. Sequencing used immunoSEQ multiplex PCR; TCRdb keeps in-frame clones, though not all of them. The sample carries more than 200,000 clones, approximately 87% recorded once. The source material was peripheral blood. The receptors here all came from a woman aged 65 to 85 with active or convalescent COVID-19. Each CDR3 is given with its conserved first and last residue. D genes are given only for firm matches. Part of the rows lack a size; the others show once, few, many or a class for expanded clones.

15	TRBV5-1	TRBD1	TRBJ1-4	-	TGCGCCAGCAGCTGGGGGGCCGGGACAGACGAAAAACTGTTTTTT	CASSWGAGTDEKLFF
13	TRBV18	-	TRBJ1-1	-	TGTGCCAGCGCCTTACGGGGGATCACTGAAGCTTTCTTT	CASALRGITEAFF
13	TRBV18	-	TRBJ1-1	-	TGTGCCAGCTCACTAGCCGAGAACACTGAAGCTTTCTTT	CASSLAENTEAFF
13	TRBV2	TRBD1	TRBJ1-1	once	TGTGCCATCAACAGGGGTTCGAACACTGAAGCTTTCTTT	CAINRGSNTEAFF
15	TRBV19	TRBD2	TRBJ2-1	once	TGTGCCAGTAGACCCTCGAGCGGGAGCTACAATGAGCAGTTCTTC	CASRPSSGSYNEQFF
14	TRBV16	TRBD1	TRBJ1-5	few	TGTGCCAGCAGCCAAAGACAGGGGGATCAGCCCCAGCATTTT	CASSQRQGDQPQHF
16	TRBV5-1	TRBD2	TRBJ2-7	-	TGCGCCAGCAGCTCCTCCTCGGCTAGCGGGAGTTACGAGCAGTACTTC	CASSSSSASGSYEQYF
16	TRBV5-4	-	TRBJ2-7	-	TGTGCCAGCAGCTTGGGCGAGGCGGAAAACTCCTACGAGCAGTACTTC	CASSLGEAENSYEQYF
16	TRBV6-5	TRBD1	TRBJ2-1	-	TGTGCCAGCAGTTGGACGGGACAGGGTACCGACAATGAGCAGTTCTTC	CASSWTGQGTDNEQFF
14	TRBV6-1	-	TRBJ1-5	-	TGTGCCAGCAGTGAGGGTGGGGCGGAACAGCCCCAGCATTTT	CASSEGGAEQPQHF
16	TRBV18	TRBD1	TRBJ2-1	-	TGTGCCAGCTCACAACGTGGAAGGGACAGGGGCGATGAGCAGTTCTTC	CASSQRGRDRGDEQFF
13	TRBV6-5	-	TRBJ1-2	-	TGTGCCAGCAGGCGACAGGACTACTATGGCTACACCTTC	CASRRQDYYGYTF
16	TRBV24-1	TRBD2	TRBJ2-5	-	TGTGCCACCAGTGACCCCGGGACTAGCGGCACGGAGACCCAGTACTTC	CATSDPGTSGTETQYF
13	TRBV2	TRBD1	TRBJ2-7	-	TGTGCCAGCAGGAAACCAGGGGGCCACGAGCAGTACTTC	CASRKPGGHEQYF
14	TRBV5-1	TRBD1	TRBJ1-1	-	TGCGCCAGCAGCGAGACAGGGGGAGGGACTGAAGCTTTCTTT	CASSETGGGTEAFF
12	TRBV18	-	TRBJ2-3	-	TGTGCCAGCTCACTAAACACAGATACGCAGTATTTT	CASSLNTDTQYF
15	TRBV18	-	TRBJ1-2	-	TGTGCCAGCTCACCACCGCAGGCACCTGGCTATGGCTACACCTTC	CASSPPQAPGYGYTF
15	TRBV18	TRBD1	TRBJ2-1	-	TGTGCCAGCTCACCCAGTGAGGGGGCTAGGAATGAGCAGTTCTTC	CASSPSEGARNEQFF
13	TRBV7-3	-	TRBJ1-2	-	TGTGCCAGCAGCTCCTACCGCTATGGAGGATACACCTTC	CASSSYRYGGYTF
15	TRBV19	-	TRBJ1-2	-	TGTGCCAGTACAAAAGAGGGAAGCGAACGGGGATGGTACACCTTC	CASTKEGSERGWYTF
19	TRBV10-1	TRBD1	TRBJ1-1	-	TGCGCCAGCAGTGATGGCCCCCGGGACAGGGGAGCGATGAACACTGAAGCTTTCTTT	CASSDGPRDRGAMNTEAFF